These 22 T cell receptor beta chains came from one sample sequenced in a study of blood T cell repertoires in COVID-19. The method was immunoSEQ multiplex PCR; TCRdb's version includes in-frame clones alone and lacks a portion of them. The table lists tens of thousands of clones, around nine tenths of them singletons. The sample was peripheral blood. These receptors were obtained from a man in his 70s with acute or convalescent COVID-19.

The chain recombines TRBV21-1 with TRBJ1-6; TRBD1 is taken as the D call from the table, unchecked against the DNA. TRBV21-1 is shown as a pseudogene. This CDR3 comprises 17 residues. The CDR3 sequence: CASSRSFGDRGNSPLHF. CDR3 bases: TGTGCCAGCAGCAGAAGCTTCGGGGACAGGGGAAATTCACCCCTCCACTTT.

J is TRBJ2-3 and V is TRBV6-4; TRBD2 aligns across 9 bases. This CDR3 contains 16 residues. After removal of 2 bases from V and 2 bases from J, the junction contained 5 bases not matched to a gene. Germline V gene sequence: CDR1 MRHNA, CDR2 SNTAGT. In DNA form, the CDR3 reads TGTGCCAGCAGTGACGGAGCGGGGGGCCCCACAGATACGCAGTATTTT. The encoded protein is CASSDGAGGPTDTQYF.

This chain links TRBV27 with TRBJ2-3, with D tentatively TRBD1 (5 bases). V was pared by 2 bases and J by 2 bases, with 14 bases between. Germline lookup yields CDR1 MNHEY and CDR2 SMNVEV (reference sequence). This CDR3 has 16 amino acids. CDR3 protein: CASSLVGGAITDTQYF. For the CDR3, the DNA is TGTGCCAGCAGTTTAGTGGGTGGGGCGATCACAGATACGCAGTATTTT.

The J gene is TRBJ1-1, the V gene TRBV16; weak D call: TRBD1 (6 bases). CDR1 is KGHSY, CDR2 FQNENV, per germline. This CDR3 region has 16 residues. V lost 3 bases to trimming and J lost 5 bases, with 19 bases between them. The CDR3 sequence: CASSHPGGRGRTEAFF. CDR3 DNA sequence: TGTGCCAGCAGCCACCCGGGGGGGCGAGGTCGGACTGAAGCTTTCTTT.

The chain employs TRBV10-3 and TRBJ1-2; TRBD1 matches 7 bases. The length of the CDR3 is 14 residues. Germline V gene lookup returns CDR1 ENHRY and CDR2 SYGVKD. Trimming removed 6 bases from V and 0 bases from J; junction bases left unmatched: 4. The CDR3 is CAISTTGPNYGYTF. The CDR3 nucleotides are TGTGCCATCAGCACGACAGGGCCTAACTATGGCTACACCTTC.

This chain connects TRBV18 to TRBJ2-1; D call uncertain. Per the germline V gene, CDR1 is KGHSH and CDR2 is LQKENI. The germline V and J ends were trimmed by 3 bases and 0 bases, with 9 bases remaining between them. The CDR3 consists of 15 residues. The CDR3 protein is CASSPGKRSYNEQFF. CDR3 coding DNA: TGTGCCAGCTCACCGGGCAAACGCTCCTACAATGAGCAGTTCTTC.

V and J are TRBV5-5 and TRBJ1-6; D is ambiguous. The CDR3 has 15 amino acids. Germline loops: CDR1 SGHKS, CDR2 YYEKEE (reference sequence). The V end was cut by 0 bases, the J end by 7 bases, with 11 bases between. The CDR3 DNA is TGTGCCAGCAGCTTGGTTCTGGCCGAAAATTCACCCCTCCACTTT. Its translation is CASSLVLAENSPLHF.

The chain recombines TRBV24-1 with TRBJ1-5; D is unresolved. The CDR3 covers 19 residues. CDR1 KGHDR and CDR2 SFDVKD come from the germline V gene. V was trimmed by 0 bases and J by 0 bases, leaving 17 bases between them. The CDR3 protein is CATSDLRGLMLNSNQPQHF. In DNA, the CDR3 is TGTGCCACCAGTGATTTGCGTGGGCTGATGCTTAATAGCAATCAGCCCCAGCATTTT.

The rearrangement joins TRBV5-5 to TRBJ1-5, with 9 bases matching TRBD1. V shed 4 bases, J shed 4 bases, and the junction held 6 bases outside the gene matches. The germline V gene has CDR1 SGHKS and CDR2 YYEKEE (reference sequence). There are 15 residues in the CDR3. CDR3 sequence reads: CASSRTGATNQPQHF. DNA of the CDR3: TGTGCCAGCAGCAGGACAGGGGCGACAAATCAGCCCCAGCATTTT.

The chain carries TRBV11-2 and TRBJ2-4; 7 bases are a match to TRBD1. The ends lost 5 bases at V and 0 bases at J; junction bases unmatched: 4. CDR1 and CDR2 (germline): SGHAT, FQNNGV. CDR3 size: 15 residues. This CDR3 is CASSETGLAKNIQYF. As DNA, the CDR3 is TGTGCCAGCAGCGAGACAGGGCTAGCCAAAAACATTCAGTACTTC.

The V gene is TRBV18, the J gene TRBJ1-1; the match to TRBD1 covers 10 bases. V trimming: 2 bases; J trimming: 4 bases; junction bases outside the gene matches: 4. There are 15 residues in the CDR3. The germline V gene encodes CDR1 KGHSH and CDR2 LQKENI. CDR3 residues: CASSPGTGVGTEAFF. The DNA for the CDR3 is TGTGCCAGCTCACCAGGGACAGGGGTAGGCACTGAAGCTTTCTTT.

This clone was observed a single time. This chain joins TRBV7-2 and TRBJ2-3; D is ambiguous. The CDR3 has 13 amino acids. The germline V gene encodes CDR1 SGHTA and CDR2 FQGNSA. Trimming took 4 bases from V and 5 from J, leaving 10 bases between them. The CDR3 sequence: CASSSMVGDTQYF. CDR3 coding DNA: TGTGCCAGCAGCTCCATGGTCGGAGATACGCAGTATTTT.

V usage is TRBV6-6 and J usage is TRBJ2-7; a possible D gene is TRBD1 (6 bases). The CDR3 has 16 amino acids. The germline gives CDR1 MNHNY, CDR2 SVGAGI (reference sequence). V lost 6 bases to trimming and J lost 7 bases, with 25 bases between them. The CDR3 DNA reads TGTGCCAGCAGCTCCTTAGCCGCAGGTGCCCAGGGGGAGCAGTACTTC. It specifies CASSSLAAGAQGEQYF.

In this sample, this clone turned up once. The CDR3 sequence is CASSLEYVGASGANVLTF. Here the CDR3 DNA reads TGTGCCAGCAGCTTAGAGTATGTAGGGGCGTCTGGGGCCAACGTCCTGACTTTC. The chain joins TRBV7-2 to TRBJ2-6; TRBD1 is a possible D gene (5 bases). Germline V gene data show CDR1 as SGHTA and CDR2 as FQGNSA. The V end was cut by 1 base, the J end by 1 base, with 14 bases between. The CDR3 totals 18 residues.

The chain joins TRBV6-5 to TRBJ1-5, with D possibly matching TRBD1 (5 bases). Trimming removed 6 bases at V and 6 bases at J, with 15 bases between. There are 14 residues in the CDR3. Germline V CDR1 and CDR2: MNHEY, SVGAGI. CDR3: CASSLNRRSQPQHF. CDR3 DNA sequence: TGTGCCAGCAGCCTCAACAGGCGGAGTCAGCCCCAGCATTTT.

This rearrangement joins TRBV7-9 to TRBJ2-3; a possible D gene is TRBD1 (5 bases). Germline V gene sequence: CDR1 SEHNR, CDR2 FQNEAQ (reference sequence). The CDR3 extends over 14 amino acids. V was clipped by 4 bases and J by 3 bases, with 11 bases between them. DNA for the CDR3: TGTGCCAGCAGCTCGAGCCAGGGAACAGATACGCAGTATTTT. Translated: CASSSSQGTDTQYF.

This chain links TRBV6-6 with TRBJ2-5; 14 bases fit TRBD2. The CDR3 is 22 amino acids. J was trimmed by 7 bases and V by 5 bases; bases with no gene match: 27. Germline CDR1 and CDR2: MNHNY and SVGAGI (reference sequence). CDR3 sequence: CASSPYMRGPGTSGSMKGTQYF. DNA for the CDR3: TGTGCCAGCAGTCCCTATATGCGCGGCCCCGGGACTAGCGGGAGCATGAAAGGGACCCAGTACTTC.

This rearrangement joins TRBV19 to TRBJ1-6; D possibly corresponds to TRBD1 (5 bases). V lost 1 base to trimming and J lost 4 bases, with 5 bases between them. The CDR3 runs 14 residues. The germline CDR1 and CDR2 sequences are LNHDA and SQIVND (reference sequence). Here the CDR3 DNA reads TGTGCCAGTAGTATAGCAGGGTATAATTCACCCCTCCACTTT. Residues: CASSIAGYNSPLHF.

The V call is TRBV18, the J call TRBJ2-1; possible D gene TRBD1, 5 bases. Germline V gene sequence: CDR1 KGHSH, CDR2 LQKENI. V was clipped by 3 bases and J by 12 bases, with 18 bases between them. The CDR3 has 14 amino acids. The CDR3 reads CASSPQGSRLGQFF. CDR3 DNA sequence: TGTGCCAGCTCACCTCAGGGTTCGCGCTTAGGGCAGTTCTTC.

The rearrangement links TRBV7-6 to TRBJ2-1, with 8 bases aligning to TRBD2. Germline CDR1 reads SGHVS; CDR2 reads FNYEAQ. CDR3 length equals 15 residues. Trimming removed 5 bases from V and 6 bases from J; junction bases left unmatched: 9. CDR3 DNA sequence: TGTGCCAGCAGCCTTAGCGGGGCCCCCCTCAATGAGCAGTTCTTC. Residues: CASSLSGAPLNEQFF. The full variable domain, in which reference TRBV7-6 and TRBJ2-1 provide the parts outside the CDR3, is GAGVSQSPRYKVTKRGQDVALRCDPISGHVSLYWYRQALGQGPEFLTYFNYEAQQDKSGLPNDRFSAERPEGSISTLTIQRTEQRDSAMYRCASSLSGAPLNEQFFGPGTRLTVL.

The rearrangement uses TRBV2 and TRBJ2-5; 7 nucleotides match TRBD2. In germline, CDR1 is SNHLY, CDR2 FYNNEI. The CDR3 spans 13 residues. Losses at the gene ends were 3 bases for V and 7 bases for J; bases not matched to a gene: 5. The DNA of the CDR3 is TGTGCCAGCAGTGAGGAGGGGAGGGGGACCCAGTACTTC. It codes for CASSEEGRGTQYF.

CDR3 residues: CASSQDRTGELFF. The CDR3 DNA is TGCGCCAGCAGCCAAGATAGAACCGGGGAGCTGTTTTTT. The chain couples TRBV4-1 to TRBJ2-2; no definite D call. The V end lost 0 bases, the J end lost 5 bases, and 4 bases lay between the germline ends. The length of the CDR3 is 13 residues. Germline V gene lookup returns CDR1 MGHRA and CDR2 YSYEKL.